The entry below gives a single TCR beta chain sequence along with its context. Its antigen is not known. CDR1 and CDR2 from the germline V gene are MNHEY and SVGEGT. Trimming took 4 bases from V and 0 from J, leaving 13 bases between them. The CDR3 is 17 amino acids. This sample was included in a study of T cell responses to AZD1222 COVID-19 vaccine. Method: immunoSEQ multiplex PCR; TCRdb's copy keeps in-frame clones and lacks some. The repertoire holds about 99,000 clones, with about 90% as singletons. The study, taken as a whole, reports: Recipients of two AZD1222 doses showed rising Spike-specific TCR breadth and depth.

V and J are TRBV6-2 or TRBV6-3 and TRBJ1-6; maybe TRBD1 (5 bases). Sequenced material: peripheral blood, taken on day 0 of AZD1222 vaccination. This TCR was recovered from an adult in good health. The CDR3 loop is CASSWDLQSSYNSPLHF. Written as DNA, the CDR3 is TGTGCCAGCAGTTGGGACTTACAAAGCTCCTATAATTCACCCCTCCACTTT.